This entry features one T cell receptor beta chain sequence. Antigen unknown. The V gene's germline CDR1 is MGHRA and CDR2 YSYEKL. Germline trimming cut 1 base from V and 3 bases from J; bases unmatched to any gene: 6. This CDR3 has 15 amino acids. The assay was immunoSEQ multiplex PCR, and TCRdb's table has in-frame clones only and misses some. The sample comprises approximately 110,000 clones, around 82% of which are singletons, and 2% to 3% rests with the top ten. This sample stems from a study of PD-L1 blockade in urothelial cancer. The wider study: Prior regimens of chemotherapy numbered 0 to 3 per patient. Treatment start was followed by blood analysis at 3 weeks (second dose) and again at 6 weeks. Study-wide points: At 3 weeks on treatment, tumor-associated clones expanded more with durable benefit.

Specimen: PBMCs, collected around atezolizumab (anti-PD-L1) treatment. This clonotype was sampled from a man aged 50 to 60 with urothelial cancer. The rearrangement uses TRBV4-1 and TRBJ2-7; 7 bases are shared with TRBD2. CDR3 residues: CASSQVVGGFYEQYF. The CDR3 DNA follows: TGCGCCAGCAGCCAAGTGGTGGGAGGGTTCTACGAGCAGTACTTC.